This paragraph covers one T cell receptor (beta chain) sequence. The antigen is not known. The data belong to a study of CD8 T cells in Susac syndrome. Study information: When their blood was taken, patients with Susac syndrome were therapy-naive, taking corticosteroids, or taking intravenous immunoglobulin alone.

An amount of RNA that ranged from roughly 0.45 to 1 ug was reverse transcribed with random hexamers. Across 54 Vbeta and 13 Jbeta, immunoSEQ multiplex PCR amplified TCR beta CDR3. Via MiXCR, TCRdb re-called the immunoSEQ multiplex PCR reads, giving one row per CDR3 protein. The data show some 190,000 distinct CDR3 sequences, less than 95% seen once. V lost 6 bases to trimming and J lost 7 bases; unmatched junction nucleotides: 12. This CDR3 has 14 amino acids. Broader study findings: The CD4+ T cell repertoires in Susac syndrome did not show any clonal expansion.

CD8+ and CD4+ T cells circulating in blood were sequenced for TCR beta. Sequencing was performed on CD4+ T cells from PBMCs. The chain recombines TRBV12-3 or TRBV12-4 with TRBJ2-7; 7 positions agree with TRBD1. This TCR was sampled from a human donor with Susac syndrome. The CDR3: CASRLTGELGEQYF. CDR3 DNA: TGTGCCAGCAGACTTACAGGGGAACTTGGGGAGCAGTACTTC.